The next 24 T cell receptor beta chains were all read from a single sample in a study of shared clonotypes between healthy human individuals. Repertoires were generated with immunoSEQ multiplex PCR, while TCRdb's copy carries only in-frame clones and drops some. Among about 2.1 million clones listed, over 85% were seen once. The naive CD8 fraction comprised CD45RO-negative cells positively selected for CCR7 and excluded terminally differentiated effector memory CD45RA+ cells. Sequencing was carried out using naive CD8+ T cells from PBMCs. These receptors originate from a young man in good health. Some clones in this sample may be carry-over from other donors' samples.

This sequence joins TRBV27 and TRBJ1-1, with D unclear. Germline V gene lookup returns CDR1 MNHEY and CDR2 SMNVEV (reference sequence). V dropped 6 bases and J dropped 0 bases, with 11 bases sitting between them. This CDR3 region has 14 residues. The CDR3 region is CASSSLTMNTEAFF. CDR3 bases: TGTGCCAGCAGCTCCCTCACTATGAACACTGAAGCTTTCTTT.

The V call is TRBV28, the J call TRBJ2-7; no definite D call. This CDR3 is 13 amino acids long. Trimming took off 3 bases at V and 2 bases at J, with 8 bases between the two ends. Germline loops: CDR1 MDHEN, CDR2 SYDVKM. The CDR3 DNA is TGTGCCAGCAGTTTCCATCGAACCTACGAGCAGTACTTC. Amino acid sequence: CASSFHRTYEQYF.

A note on this clone: Other DNA sequences of this sample code for an identical CDR3. This chain connects TRBV5-4 to TRBJ2-7, with TRBD1 matching over 8 bases. Germline V gene sequence: CDR1 SGHNT, CDR2 YYREEE (reference sequence). Germline trimming cut 0 bases from V and 4 bases from J; bases unmatched to any gene: 3. The CDR3 has 14 residues. The DNA for the CDR3 is TGTGCCAGCAGCTTGGCAGGGGGCAGTTACGAGCAGTACTTC. Encoded protein: CASSLAGGSYEQYF.

The chain is built from TRBV7-6 and TRBJ2-2; D tentatively reads TRBD1 or TRBD2 (6 bases each). The CDR3 has 17 amino acids. Trimming took 5 bases from V and 1 from J, leaving 17 bases between them. CDR1 and CDR2 (germline): SGHVS, FNYEAQ. CDR3 sequence: CASSQGTGAMNTGELFF. The CDR3 region has the DNA TGTGCCAGCAGCCAAGGGACGGGGGCGATGAACACCGGGGAGCTGTTTTTT.

The chain has TRBV9 and TRBJ2-2; perhaps D is TRBD1 or TRBD2 (6 bases each). V was clipped by 4 bases and J by 1 base, with 17 bases between them. The CDR3 is 17 amino acids. In germline, CDR1 is SGDLS, CDR2 YYNGEE. The chain's CDR3 is CASSPHKGGWNTGELFF. The CDR3 nucleotides are TGTGCCAGCAGCCCTCATAAGGGGGGATGGAACACCGGGGAGCTGTTTTTT.

The genes are TRBV27 and TRBJ2-3; D gene ambiguous. Germline CDR1 MNHEY, CDR2 SMNVEV (reference sequence). The CDR3 covers 15 residues. The V and J ends lost 0 bases and 0 bases respectively, with 7 bases between them. The CDR3 spells CASSLSKGSTDTQYF. Here the CDR3 DNA reads TGTGCCAGCAGTTTATCGAAGGGTAGCACAGATACGCAGTATTTT.

J is TRBJ2-5 and V is TRBV13; D is undetermined. CDR3 length equals 15 residues. Germline V gene lookup returns CDR1 PRHDT and CDR2 FYEKMQ (reference sequence). Trimming shortened V by 3 bases and J by 5 bases, and 16 bases separated the two germline ends. The CDR3 loop is CASSFGRRLGETQYF. CDR3 in DNA: TGTGCCAGCAGCTTCGGCAGGCGGTTGGGTGAGACCCAGTACTTC.

This clone showed up just a few times. The rearrangement joins TRBV2 to TRBJ2-1; D call uncertain. This CDR3 comprises 14 residues. Germline assignment: CDR1 SNHLY and CDR2 FYNNEI. V lost 5 bases and J 12 bases, leaving 20 bases between the germline ends. The CDR3 DNA sequence: TGTGCCAGCAGTACTCGAGAGAATAGGATTACGCAGTTCTTC. Translating it yields CASSTRENRITQFF.

The V and J genes are TRBV7-3 and TRBJ1-6, with 9 nucleotides matching TRBD1. The junction had 12 bases not matched to a gene; V was cut back by 6 bases and J by 9 bases. This CDR3 contains 16 residues. CDR1 is SGHTA, CDR2 FQGTGA, per germline. The CDR3 DNA reads TGTGCCAGCAGTCCAACAGGGGGCGAAAAAGGTTCACCCCTCCACTTT. Amino acid sequence: CASSPTGGEKGSPLHF. Using reference TRBV7-3 and TRBJ1-6 for the parts outside the CDR3, the full variable domain is GAGVSQTPSNKVTEKGKYVELRCDPISGHTALYWYRQSLGQGPEFLIYFQGTGAADDSGLPNDRFFAVRPEGSVSTLKIQRTERGDSAVYLCASSPTGGEKGSPLHFGNGTRLTVT.

The chain employs TRBV21-1 and TRBJ1-4. TRBV21-1 is flagged as a pseudogene. The CDR3 spans 15 residues. The CDR3 is CASSKGGTGNEKLFF. In DNA, the CDR3 is TGTGCCAGCAGCAAAGGCGGGACGGGCAATGAAAAACTGTTTTTT.

The chain employs TRBV27 and TRBJ1-2; D ambiguous. Deletions cut 0 bases from V and 3 bases from J, with 11 bases between. Germline assignment: CDR1 MNHEY and CDR2 SMNVEV (reference sequence). The CDR3 runs to 15 residues. In nucleotides, the CDR3 is TGTGCCAGCAGTTTATCTCCGGACGGATACTATGGCTACACCTTC. Translation gives CASSLSPDGYYGYTF.

The sample holds one count of this clone. The chain recombines TRBV28 with TRBJ1-2; D ambiguous. The V and J ends lost 7 bases and 4 bases respectively, with 13 bases between them. The CDR3 sequence is 13 residues long. From germline, CDR1 is MDHEN and CDR2 SYDVKM. DNA for the CDR3: TGTGCCAGCACCACCCCCGGGAGCTATGGCTACACCTTC. Translated, it gives CASTTPGSYGYTF.

The chain couples TRBV7-8 to TRBJ2-1, with a tentative D call TRBD2 (6 bases). V lost 5 bases to trimming and J lost 0 bases, with 11 bases between them. The germline V gene encodes CDR1 SGHVS and CDR2 FQNEAQ. CDR3 length equals 15 residues. In nucleotides, the CDR3 is TGTGCCAGCAGCCCCCCGGGAGACTCCTACAATGAGCAGTTCTTC. Its protein is CASSPPGDSYNEQFF.

This clone was counted a single time. The V call is TRBV29-1, the J call TRBJ2-2, with 10 bases aligning to TRBD2. This CDR3 contains 16 residues. CDR1 is SQVTM and CDR2 is ANQGSEA in the germline V gene. Trimming removed 4 bases from V and 9 bases from J; junction bases left unmatched: 14. CDR3 coding DNA: TGCAGCGTTGTATGGCAGCGGGAGGGTGGTAGCTGGGAGCTGTTTTTT. Translated, it gives CSVVWQREGGSWELFF.

V usage is TRBV11-3 and J usage is TRBJ2-3; 14 bases map to TRBD2. J gave up 2 bases and V 4 bases, and 8 bases lay outside the gene matches. This CDR3 is 18 amino acids long. Germline V gene sequence: CDR1 SGHNT, CDR2 YENEEA. The DNA of the CDR3 is TGTGCCAGCAGCTCGGGACTAGCGGGAGAAGGGTTCACAGATACGCAGTATTTT. Protein sequence: CASSSGLAGEGFTDTQYF.

This clone came up once. V gene TRBV5-1 combines with J gene TRBJ2-7; D remains ambiguous. Germline CDR1 SGHRS, CDR2 YFSETQ. This CDR3 is built from 12 residues. With 3 bases removed from V and 3 bases from J, the gap between germline ends came to 7 bases. The CDR3 here is CASSSMNYEQYF. Here the CDR3 DNA reads TGCGCCAGCAGCTCTATGAACTACGAGCAGTACTTC.

The chain joins TRBV9 to TRBJ2-1; the D call may be TRBD1 or TRBD2 (7 bases each). V lost 4 bases and J lost 9, with 14 bases in between. Per the germline V gene, CDR1 is SGDLS and CDR2 is YYNGEE. CDR3 size: 13 residues. DNA for the CDR3: TGTGCCAGCAGCCCAGGGGGGGAGAGTGAGCAGTTCTTC. Encoded protein: CASSPGGESEQFF.

The J gene is TRBJ2-2, the V gene TRBV7-9; 14 nucleotides agree with TRBD2. V trimming: 7 bases; J trimming: 1 base; junction bases outside the gene matches: 8. The CDR3 consists of 18 residues. Germline lookup yields CDR1 SEHNR and CDR2 FQNEAQ (reference sequence). CDR3 DNA: TGTGCCAGCAACTGGACTAGCGGGAGGTGGGGGAACACCGGGGAGCTGTTTTTT. This translates into CASNWTSGRWGNTGELFF.

The J gene is TRBJ2-7, the V gene TRBV4-2, with a weak D call TRBD2 (6 bases). Trimming took 3 bases from V and 7 from J, leaving 34 bases between them. Germline V gene sequence: CDR1 LGHNA, CDR2 YNFKEQ. This CDR3 has 20 amino acids. In DNA, the CDR3 is TGTGCCAGCAGCCACGATGGAAGGATGCCTACCATTGGGAGGAGTCGAGAGCAGTACTTC. This gives the protein CASSHDGRMPTIGRSREQYF.

The rearrangement uses TRBV27 and TRBJ2-2; 8 positions agree with TRBD1. CDR3 size: 16 residues. Per the germline V gene, CDR1 is MNHEY and CDR2 is SMNVEV (reference sequence). Trimming at V came to 5 bases and at J to 6 bases, leaving 11 bases not matched to a gene. This chain's CDR3 is CASSPQTGEVSGELFF. The DNA for the CDR3 is TGTGCCAGCAGTCCTCAGACAGGGGAGGTATCCGGGGAGCTGTTTTTT.

This chain links TRBV4-3 with TRBJ1-3; possibly TRBD1 for D (5 bases). V was cut by 4 bases and J by 4 bases, with 11 bases left in between. Per the germline V gene, CDR1 is LGHNA and CDR2 is YSLEER. There are 14 residues in the CDR3. The CDR3 region is CASSPMAGGNTIYF. Here the CDR3 DNA reads TGCGCCAGCAGCCCTATGGCAGGGGGAAACACCATATATTTT.

About this clone itself: This same CDR3 is encoded by further DNA sequences in the sample. The CDR3 here is CASSGVNEQFF. CDR3 coding DNA: TGTGCCAGCAGCGGGGTTAATGAGCAGTTCTTC. The rearrangement joins TRBV9 to TRBJ2-1; D gene ambiguous. Trimming shortened V by 3 bases and J by 7 bases, and 5 bases separated the two germline ends. Germline values: CDR1 SGDLS, CDR2 YYNGEE. The CDR3 sequence is 11 residues long. The whole variable domain, remainder taken from reference TRBV9 and TRBJ2-1, is DSGVTQTPKHLITATGQRVTLRCSPRSGDLSVYWYQQSLDQGLQFLIQYYNGEERAKGNILERFSAQQFPDLHSELNLSSLELGDSALYFCASSGVNEQFFGPGTRLTVL.

A single count supports this clone. The chain uses TRBV11-2 and TRBJ2-1; TRBD2 aligns across 10 bases. Germline V lookup: CDR1 SGHAT, CDR2 FQNNGV. V shed 1 base and J 3 bases; nucleotides not matched to a gene: 12. This CDR3 region has 19 residues. This CDR3 reads CASSLARLAGKVGYNEQFF. For the CDR3, the DNA is TGTGCCAGCAGCTTAGCGAGACTAGCGGGTAAGGTAGGCTACAATGAGCAGTTCTTC.

J is TRBJ2-7 and V is TRBV6-5; no firm D call. The CDR3 has 14 amino acids. Trimming stripped 4 bases from V and 3 bases from J, with 13 bases between. Germline values: CDR1 MNHEY, CDR2 SVGAGI. The CDR3 spells CASSSVQWRYEQYF. The CDR3 DNA sequence: TGTGCCAGCAGTTCAGTGCAGTGGCGCTACGAGCAGTACTTC.